This T cell receptor (beta chain) was identified in a study of blood T cell repertoires in COVID-19. About the study: The United States, Italy and Spain provided the acute and convalescent COVID-19 samples. Sample material is recorded as cDNA or gDNA derived from T cells, B-cell-depleted T cells, or PBMCs.

Clones were read by immunoSEQ multiplex PCR, and TCRdb kept only the in-frame ones, dropping some. Seen here are about 58,000 clones, 78% observed once, and the top ten hold 4.9%. The J segment lost 3 bases and the V segment lost 0 bases, leaving 4 bases of the junction unmatched. CDR3 length: 15 residues. Germline CDR1 reads LNHNV; CDR2 reads YYDKDF (reference sequence). The specimen was peripheral blood. The chain links TRBV15 to TRBJ2-7, with 8 bases matching TRBD1. This TCR came from a human donor in a cohort sampled during active COVID-19. In nucleotides, the CDR3 is TGTGCCACCAGCAGAGAGGCAGGGGGCGTCTACGAGCAGTACTTC. This sequence encodes CATSREAGGVYEQYF.